This is a list of T cell receptor beta chains from one sample in a study of T-cell reconstitution after alpha-beta-depleted transplantation in children. TCRdb fed the PCR reads into MiXCR, producing one record per CDR3 protein. The sample includes a few hundred thousand distinct CDR3 sequences, about 9.5% of them seen just once. The specimen was PBMCs from the stem cell graft donor, collected from the stem cell graft. The source is a human donor who donated a stem cell graft to a child with acute lymphoblastic leukemia. The CDR3 runs from the conserved cysteine through the conserved F or W. The D gene is left open where the match is weak. Size is stated for part of the rows, as once, few or many counts, or as a class when the clone is expanded.

d_call clone_size j_call v_call cdr3_aa cdr3_nt
TRBD2 many TRBJ2-3 TRBV7-2 CASRDGNGGSTDTQYF TGTGCCAGCAGGGACGGTAACGGGGGGTCCACAGATACGCAGTATTTT
TRBD1 . TRBJ2-1 TRBV4-2 CASSLQIGTGNNNEQFF TGTGCCAGCAGCCTCCAAATAGGGACAGGGAATAATAATGAGCAGTTCTTC
TRBD1 . TRBJ1-6 TRBV2 CASSEAGTGGSPLHF TGTGCCAGCAGTGAAGCGGGGACAGGGGGTTCACCCCTCCACTTT
TRBD1 many TRBJ2-4 TRBV5-1 CATSTTGTGDGREYF TGCGCCACCTCTACCACCGGGACAGGGGACGGCCGTGAGTACTTC
. . TRBJ1-6 TRBV10-3 CAISESVLRERVDSPLHF TGTGCCATCAGTGAGTCGGTGTTGAGGGAGCGGGTGGATTCACCCCTCCACTTT
. . TRBJ2-7 TRBV5-5 CASSFFTEPYEQYF TGTGCCAGCAGCTTTTTCACAGAACCCTACGAGCAGTACTTC
. . TRBJ1-1 TRBV20-1 CSASRAGEAFF TGCAGTGCTAGCAGGGCGGGCGAAGCTTTCTTT
. few TRBJ2-7 TRBV20-1 CSARDQNGTSSYEQYF TGCAGTGCTAGAGATCAGAACGGTACATCCTCCTACGAGCAGTACTTC
. . TRBJ2-3 TRBV12-3/TRBV12-4 CAITPQLGRGDTQYF TGTGCCATTACCCCCCAGTTGGGCAGGGGAGATACGCAGTATTTT
. . TRBJ2-7 TRBV20-1 CSANLVLTGSSYEQYF TGCAGTGCTAATCTAGTCTTAACAGGGAGCTCCTACGAGCAGTACTTC
. many TRBJ1-4 TRBV12-3/TRBV12-4 CASRHNQIRNEKLFF TGTGCCAGCAGACACAACCAGATCCGGAATGAAAAACTGTTTTTT
. . TRBJ2-5 TRBV5-1 CASRTAQLETQYF TGCGCCAGCAGGACAGCCCAACTGGAGACCCAGTACTTC
. many TRBJ2-3 TRBV5-1 CASSLYRKSTDTQYF TGCGCCAGCAGCTTGTACAGGAAGAGCACAGATACGCAGTATTTT
. few TRBJ2-7 TRBV5-1 CASSLGLKGYEQYF TGCGCCAGCAGCTTAGGGCTGAAGGGCTACGAGCAGTACTTC
TRBD1 few TRBJ2-3 TRBV30 CAWSTGVQGDTQYF TGTGCCTGGAGTACAGGGGTGCAGGGAGATACGCAGTATTTT
TRBD1 few TRBJ1-1 TRBV5-1 CASSPPETGEGTEAFF TGCGCCAGCAGCCCCCCCGAGACAGGGGAGGGCACTGAAGCTTTCTTT
TRBD1 few TRBJ2-7 TRBV12-3/TRBV12-4 CASSLTGGGYEQYF TGTGCCAGCAGTTTAACAGGGGGAGGCTACGAGCAGTACTTC
TRBD2 . TRBJ2-5 TRBV6-2/TRBV6-3 CASTKGLAGTETQYF TGTGCCAGCACTAAAGGACTAGCGGGGACAGAGACCCAGTACTTC
TRBD1 few TRBJ1-4 TRBV18 CASSPDRTLGLFF TGTGCCAGCTCCCCGGACAGGACCCTTGGACTGTTTTTT
TRBD2 . TRBJ2-1 TRBV3-1 CASSKFASGVYNEQFF TGTGCCAGCAGCAAGTTCGCTAGCGGGGTCTACAATGAGCAGTTCTTC
. . TRBJ1-5 TRBV4-3 CASSQDFRVRGNQPQHF TGCGCCAGCAGCCAAGATTTTAGGGTGAGAGGCAATCAGCCCCAGCATTTT
TRBD2 . TRBJ2-2 TRBV27 CASSILAGGGTGELFF TGTGCCAGCAGTATACTAGCGGGGGGCGGGACCGGGGAGCTGTTTTTT
TRBD1 medium-sized TRBJ1-1 TRBV20-1 CSASTGTGGTEAFF TGCAGTGCTAGTACCGGGACAGGAGGCACTGAAGCTTTCTTT